The present entry profiles one T cell receptor beta chain with its context. The antigen is not known. These data originate in a study of cytomegalovirus exposure and HLA in healthy donors. As for the study in general: Earlier findings included 117 million unique TCR beta sequences obtained from 150 million to 200 million T cells. Study outcomes and limitations: Some highly shared sequence variants likely arose as a pipeline artifact.

60 Vbeta and 13 Jbeta primers were used in PCR. Here immunoSEQ multiplex PCR was the method, and the copy in TCRdb shows in-frame clones only, minus some. This sample carries tens of thousands of clones, roughly three quarters of them seen once, and the ten largest clones take roughly 3.7%. This CDR3 is built from 13 residues. Germline V gives CDR1 KGHSH, CDR2 LQKENI. J lost 4 bases, V lost 6 bases, and 4 bases had no gene match. Sequenced sample: PBMCs. The chain recombines TRBV18 with TRBJ2-3; 7 nucleotides align to TRBD1. The TCR originated in a man aged 35-49 years in good health and CMV-seronegative. The CDR3 reads CASSPQGADTQYF. DNA of the CDR3: TGTGCCAGCTCCCCCCAGGGGGCAGATACGCAGTATTTT.